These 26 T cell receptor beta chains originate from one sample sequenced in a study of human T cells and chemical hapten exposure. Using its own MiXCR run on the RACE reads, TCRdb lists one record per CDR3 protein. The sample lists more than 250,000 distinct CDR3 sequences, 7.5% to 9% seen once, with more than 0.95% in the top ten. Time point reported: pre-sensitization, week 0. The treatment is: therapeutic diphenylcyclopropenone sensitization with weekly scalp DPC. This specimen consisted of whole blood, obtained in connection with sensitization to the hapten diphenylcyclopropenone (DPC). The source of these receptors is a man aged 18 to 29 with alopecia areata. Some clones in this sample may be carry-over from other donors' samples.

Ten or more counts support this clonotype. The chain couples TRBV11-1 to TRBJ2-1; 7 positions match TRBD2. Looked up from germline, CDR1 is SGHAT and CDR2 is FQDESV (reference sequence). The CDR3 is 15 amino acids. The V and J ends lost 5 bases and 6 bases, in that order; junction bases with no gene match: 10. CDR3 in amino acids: CASSTIAGRLNEQFF. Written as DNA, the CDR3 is TGTGCCAGCAGCACCATAGCGGGTCGGCTCAATGAGCAGTTCTTC.

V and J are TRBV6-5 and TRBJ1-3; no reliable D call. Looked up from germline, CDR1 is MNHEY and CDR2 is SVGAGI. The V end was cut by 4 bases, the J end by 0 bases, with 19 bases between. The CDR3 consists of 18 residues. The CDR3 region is CASSFTGAADFSGNTIYF. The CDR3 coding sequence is TGTGCCAGCAGTTTCACGGGAGCAGCAGACTTCTCTGGAAACACCATATATTTT.

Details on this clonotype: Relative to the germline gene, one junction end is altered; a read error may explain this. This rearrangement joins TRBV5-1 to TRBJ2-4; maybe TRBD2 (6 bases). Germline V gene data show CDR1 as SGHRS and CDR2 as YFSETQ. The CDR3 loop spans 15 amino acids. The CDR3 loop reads CAGSYLGGSKNIQYF. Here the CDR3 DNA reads TGCGCCGGCAGCTATTTGGGGGGATCCAAAAACATTCAGTACTTC.

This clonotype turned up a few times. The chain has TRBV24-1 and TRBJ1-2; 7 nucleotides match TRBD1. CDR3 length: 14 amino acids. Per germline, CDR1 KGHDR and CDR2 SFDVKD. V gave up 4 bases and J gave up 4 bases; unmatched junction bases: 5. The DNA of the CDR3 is TGTGCCACCAGTGAACCGACAGGGAGCTATGGCTACACCTTC. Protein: CATSEPTGSYGYTF.

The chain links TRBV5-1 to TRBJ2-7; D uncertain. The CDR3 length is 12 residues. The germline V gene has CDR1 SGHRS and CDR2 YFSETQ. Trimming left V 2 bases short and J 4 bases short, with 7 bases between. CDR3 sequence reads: CASSLTPYEQYF. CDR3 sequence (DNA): TGCGCCAGCAGCTTAACACCTTACGAGCAGTACTTC.

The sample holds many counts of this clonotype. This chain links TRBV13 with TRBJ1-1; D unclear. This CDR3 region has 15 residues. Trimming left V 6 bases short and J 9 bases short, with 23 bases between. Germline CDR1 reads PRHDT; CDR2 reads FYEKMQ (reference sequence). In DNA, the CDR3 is TGTGCCAGCAGTCGAACGACGGCAGATTGGAACAAAGCTTTCTTT. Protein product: CASSRTTADWNKAFF.

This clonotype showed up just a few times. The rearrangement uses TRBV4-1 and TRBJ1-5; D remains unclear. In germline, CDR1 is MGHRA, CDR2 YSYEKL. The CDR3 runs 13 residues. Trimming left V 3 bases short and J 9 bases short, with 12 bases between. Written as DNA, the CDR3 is TGCGCCAGCAGCCACCAGCCTGCTAGGCCCCAGCATTTT. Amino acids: CASSHQPARPQHF.

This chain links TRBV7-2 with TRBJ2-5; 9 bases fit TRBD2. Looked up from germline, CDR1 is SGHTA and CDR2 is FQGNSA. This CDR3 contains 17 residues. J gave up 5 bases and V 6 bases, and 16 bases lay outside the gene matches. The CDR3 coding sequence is TGTGCCAGCAGGCGCGTAGCGGGGGCCGCTCCCAAGGAGACCCAGTACTTC. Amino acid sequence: CASRRVAGAAPKETQYF.

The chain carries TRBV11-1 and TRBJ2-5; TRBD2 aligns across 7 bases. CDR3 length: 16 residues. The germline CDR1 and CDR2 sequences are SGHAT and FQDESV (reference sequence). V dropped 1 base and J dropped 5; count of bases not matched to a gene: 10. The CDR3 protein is CASSLDSSGASETQYF. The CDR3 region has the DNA TGTGCCAGCAGCTTAGATTCAAGCGGGGCTTCGGAGACCCAGTACTTC.

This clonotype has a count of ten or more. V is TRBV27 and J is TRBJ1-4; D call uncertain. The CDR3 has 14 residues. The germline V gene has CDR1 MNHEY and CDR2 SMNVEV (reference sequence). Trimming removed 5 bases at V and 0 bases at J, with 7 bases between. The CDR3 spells CASSIDATNEKLFF. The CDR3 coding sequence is TGTGCCAGCAGTATAGATGCAACTAATGAAAAACTGTTTTTT.

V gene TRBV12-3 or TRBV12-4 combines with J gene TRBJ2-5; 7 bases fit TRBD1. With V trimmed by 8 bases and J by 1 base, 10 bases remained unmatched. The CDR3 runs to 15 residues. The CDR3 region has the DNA TGTGCCAGCGGTTCACACGGGGACAGCCAAGAGACCCAGTACTTC. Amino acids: CASGSHGDSQETQYF.

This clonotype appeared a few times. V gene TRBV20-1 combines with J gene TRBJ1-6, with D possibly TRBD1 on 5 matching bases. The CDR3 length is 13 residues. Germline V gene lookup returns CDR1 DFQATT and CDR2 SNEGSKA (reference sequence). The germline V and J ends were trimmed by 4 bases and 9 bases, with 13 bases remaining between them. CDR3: CSAIGTGSSPLHF. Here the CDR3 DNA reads TGCAGTGCTATTGGGACCGGGAGTTCACCCCTCCACTTT.

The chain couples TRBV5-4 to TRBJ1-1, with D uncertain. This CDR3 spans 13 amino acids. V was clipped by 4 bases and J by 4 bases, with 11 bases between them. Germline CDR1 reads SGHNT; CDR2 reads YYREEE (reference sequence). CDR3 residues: CASSRPLGTEAFF. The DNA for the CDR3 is TGTGCCAGCAGCCGCCCTTTAGGCACTGAAGCTTTCTTT.

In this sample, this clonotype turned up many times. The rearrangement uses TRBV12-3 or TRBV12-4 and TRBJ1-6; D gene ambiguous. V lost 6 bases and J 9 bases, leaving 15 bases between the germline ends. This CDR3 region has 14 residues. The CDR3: CASRLHLDSSPLHF. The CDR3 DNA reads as TGTGCCAGCAGACTACACCTTGACTCTTCACCCCTCCACTTT.

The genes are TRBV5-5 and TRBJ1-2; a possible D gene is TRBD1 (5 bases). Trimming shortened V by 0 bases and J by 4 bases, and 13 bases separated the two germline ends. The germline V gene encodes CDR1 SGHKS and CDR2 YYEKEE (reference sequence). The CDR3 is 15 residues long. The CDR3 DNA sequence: TGTGCCAGCAGCTTGGGAGGGGTGACTGGCTATGGCTACACCTTC. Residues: CASSLGGVTGYGYTF.

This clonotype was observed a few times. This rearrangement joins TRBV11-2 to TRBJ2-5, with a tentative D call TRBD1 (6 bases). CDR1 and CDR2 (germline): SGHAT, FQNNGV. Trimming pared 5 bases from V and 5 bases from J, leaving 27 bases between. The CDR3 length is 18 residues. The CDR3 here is CASSKPSGRTNRVETQYF. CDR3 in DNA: TGTGCCAGCAGCAAGCCTTCCGGCAGGACGAACAGGGTTGAGACCCAGTACTTC.

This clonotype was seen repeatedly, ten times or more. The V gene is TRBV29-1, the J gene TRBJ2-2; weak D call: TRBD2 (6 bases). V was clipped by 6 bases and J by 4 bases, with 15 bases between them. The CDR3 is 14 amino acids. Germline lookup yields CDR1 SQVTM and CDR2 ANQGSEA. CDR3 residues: CSVVRETTTGELFF. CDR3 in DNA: TGCAGCGTCGTCCGGGAGACAACCACCGGGGAGCTGTTTTTT.

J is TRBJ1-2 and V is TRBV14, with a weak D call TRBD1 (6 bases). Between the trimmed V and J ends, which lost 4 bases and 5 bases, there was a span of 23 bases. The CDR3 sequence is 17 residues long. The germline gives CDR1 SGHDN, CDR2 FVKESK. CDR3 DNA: TGTGCCAGCAGCCCACACGACAGGACCTTGTCGCGATATGGCTACACCTTC. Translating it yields CASSPHDRTLSRYGYTF.

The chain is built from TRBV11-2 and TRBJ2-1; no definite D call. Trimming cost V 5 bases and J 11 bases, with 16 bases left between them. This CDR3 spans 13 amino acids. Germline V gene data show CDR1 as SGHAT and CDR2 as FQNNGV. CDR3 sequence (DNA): TGTGCCAGCAGCCGTACAGAAACAATGAAGCAGTTCTTC. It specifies CASSRTETMKQFF.

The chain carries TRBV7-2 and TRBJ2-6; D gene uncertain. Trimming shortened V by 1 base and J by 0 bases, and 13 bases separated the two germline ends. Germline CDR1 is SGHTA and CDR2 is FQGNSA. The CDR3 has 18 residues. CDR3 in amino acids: CASSLGYMVISGANVLTF. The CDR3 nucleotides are TGTGCCAGCAGCTTAGGGTATATGGTCATCTCTGGGGCCAACGTCCTGACTTTC.

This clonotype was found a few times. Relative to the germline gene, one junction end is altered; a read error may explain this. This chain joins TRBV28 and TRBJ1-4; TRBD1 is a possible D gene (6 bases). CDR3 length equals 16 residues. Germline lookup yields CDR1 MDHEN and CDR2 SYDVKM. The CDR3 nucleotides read TGTGCCAGCAGTCACCAAGGGGGAGGAACTAATGAAAAACTGCTTTTT. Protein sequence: CASSHQGGGTNEKLLF.

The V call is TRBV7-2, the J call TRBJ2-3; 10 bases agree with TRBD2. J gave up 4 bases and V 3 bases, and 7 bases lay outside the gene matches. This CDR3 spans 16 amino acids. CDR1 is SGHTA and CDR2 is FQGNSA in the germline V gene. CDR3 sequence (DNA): TGTGCCAGCAGCTTTGATAGCGGGGGGAAGGCAGATACGCAGTATTTT. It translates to CASSFDSGGKADTQYF.

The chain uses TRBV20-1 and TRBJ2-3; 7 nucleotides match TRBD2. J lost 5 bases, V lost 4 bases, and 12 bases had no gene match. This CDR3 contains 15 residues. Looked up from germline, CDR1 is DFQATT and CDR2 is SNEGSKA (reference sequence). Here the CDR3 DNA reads TGCAGTGCTACCCCGACTAGCTCCTGGAAAGATACGCAGTATTTT. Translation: CSATPTSSWKDTQYF.

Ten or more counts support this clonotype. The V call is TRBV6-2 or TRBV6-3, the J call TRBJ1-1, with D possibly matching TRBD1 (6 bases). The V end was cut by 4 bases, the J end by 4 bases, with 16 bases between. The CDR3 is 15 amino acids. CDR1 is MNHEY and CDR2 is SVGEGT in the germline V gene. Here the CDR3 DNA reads TGTGCCAGCAGTTCCCCAGGGGCGATGGCCACTGAAGCTTTCTTT. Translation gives CASSSPGAMATEAFF.

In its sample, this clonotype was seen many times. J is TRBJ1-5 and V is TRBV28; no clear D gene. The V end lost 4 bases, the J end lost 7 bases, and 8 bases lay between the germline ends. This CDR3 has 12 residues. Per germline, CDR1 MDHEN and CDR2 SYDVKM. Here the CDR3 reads CASSSGIQPQHF. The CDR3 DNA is TGTGCCAGCAGTTCCGGCATACAGCCCCAGCATTTT.

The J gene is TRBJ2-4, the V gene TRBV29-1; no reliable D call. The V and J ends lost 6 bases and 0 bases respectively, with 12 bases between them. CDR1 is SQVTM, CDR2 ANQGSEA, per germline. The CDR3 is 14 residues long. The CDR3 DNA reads TGCAGCGTCCAAGATTACTCAGCCAAAAACATTCAGTACTTC. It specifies CSVQDYSAKNIQYF. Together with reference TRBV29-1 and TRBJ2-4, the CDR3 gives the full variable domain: SAVISQKPSRDICQRGTSLTIQCQVDSQVTMMFWYRQQPGQSLTLIATANQGSEATYESGFVIDKFPISRPNLTFSTLTVSNMSPEDSSIYLCSVQDYSAKNIQYFGAGTRLSVL.